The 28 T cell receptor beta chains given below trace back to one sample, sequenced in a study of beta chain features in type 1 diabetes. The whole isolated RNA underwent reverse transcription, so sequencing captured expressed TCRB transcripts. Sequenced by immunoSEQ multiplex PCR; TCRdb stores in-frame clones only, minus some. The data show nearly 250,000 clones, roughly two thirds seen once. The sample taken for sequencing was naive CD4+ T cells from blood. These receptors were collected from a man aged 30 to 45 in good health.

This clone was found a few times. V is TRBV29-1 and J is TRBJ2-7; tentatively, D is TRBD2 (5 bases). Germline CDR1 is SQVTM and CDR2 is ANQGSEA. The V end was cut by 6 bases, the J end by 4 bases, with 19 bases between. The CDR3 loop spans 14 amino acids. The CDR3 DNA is TGCAGCGTGTCCCCGCGCCTAGCTTCTTACGAGCAGTACTTC. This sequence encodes CSVSPRLASYEQYF.

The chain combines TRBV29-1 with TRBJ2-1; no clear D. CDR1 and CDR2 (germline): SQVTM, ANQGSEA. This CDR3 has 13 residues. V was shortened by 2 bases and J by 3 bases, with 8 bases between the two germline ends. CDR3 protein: CSVEKTDYNEQFF. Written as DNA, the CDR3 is TGCAGCGTTGAAAAGACTGACTACAATGAGCAGTTCTTC.

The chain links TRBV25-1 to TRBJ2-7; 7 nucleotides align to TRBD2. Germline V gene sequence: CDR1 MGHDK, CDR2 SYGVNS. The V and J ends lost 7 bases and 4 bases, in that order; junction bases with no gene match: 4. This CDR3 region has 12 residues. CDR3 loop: CASIGGGYEQYF. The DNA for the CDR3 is TGTGCCAGCATTGGGGGAGGGTACGAGCAGTACTTC.

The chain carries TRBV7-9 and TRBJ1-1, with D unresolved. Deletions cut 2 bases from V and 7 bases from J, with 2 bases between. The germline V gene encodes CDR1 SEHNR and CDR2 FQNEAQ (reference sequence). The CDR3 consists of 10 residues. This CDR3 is CASSLNEAFF. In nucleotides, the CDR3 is TGTGCCAGCAGCTTAAATGAAGCTTTCTTT. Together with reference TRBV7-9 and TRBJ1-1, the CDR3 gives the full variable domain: DTGVSQNPRHKITKRGQNVTFRCDPISEHNRLYWYRQTLGQGPEFLTYFQNEAQLEKSRLLSDRFSAERPKGSFSTLEIQRTEQGDSAMYLCASSLNEAFFGQGTRLTVV.

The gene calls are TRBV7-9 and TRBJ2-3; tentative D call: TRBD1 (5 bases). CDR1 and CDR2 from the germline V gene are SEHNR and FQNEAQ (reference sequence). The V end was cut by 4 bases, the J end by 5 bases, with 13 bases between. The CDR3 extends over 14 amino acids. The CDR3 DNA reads TGTGCCAGCAGCTCAGTCCTCCAGGGAGATACGCAGTATTTT. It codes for CASSSVLQGDTQYF.

In nucleotides, the CDR3 is TGTGCCAGCTCACCACCCGGGGTGAACACTGAAGCTTTCTTT. This sequence encodes CASSPPGVNTEAFF. The chain is built from TRBV18 and TRBJ1-1; no clear D. V lost 0 bases to trimming and J lost 0 bases, with 5 bases between them. The CDR3 covers 14 residues. CDR1 and CDR2 from the germline V gene are KGHSH and LQKENI. Drawing the rest from reference TRBV18 and TRBJ1-1, the complete variable domain is NAGVMQNPRHLVRRRGQEARLRCSPMKGHSHVYWYRQLPEEGLKFMVYLQKENIIDESGMPKERFSAEFPKEGPSILRIQQVVRGDSAAYFCASSPPGVNTEAFFGQGTRLTVV.

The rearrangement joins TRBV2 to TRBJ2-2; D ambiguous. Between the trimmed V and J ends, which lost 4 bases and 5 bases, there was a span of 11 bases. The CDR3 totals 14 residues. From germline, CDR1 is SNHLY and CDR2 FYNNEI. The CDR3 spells CASSGQRATGELFF. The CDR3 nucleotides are TGTGCCAGCAGTGGCCAAAGGGCGACCGGGGAGCTGTTTTTT.

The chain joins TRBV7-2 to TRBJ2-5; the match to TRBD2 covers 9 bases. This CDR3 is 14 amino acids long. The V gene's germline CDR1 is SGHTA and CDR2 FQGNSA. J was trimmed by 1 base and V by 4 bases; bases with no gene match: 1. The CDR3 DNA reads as TGTGCCAGCAGCTCTAGCGGGGCCCAAGAGACCCAGTACTTC. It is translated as CASSSSGAQETQYF.

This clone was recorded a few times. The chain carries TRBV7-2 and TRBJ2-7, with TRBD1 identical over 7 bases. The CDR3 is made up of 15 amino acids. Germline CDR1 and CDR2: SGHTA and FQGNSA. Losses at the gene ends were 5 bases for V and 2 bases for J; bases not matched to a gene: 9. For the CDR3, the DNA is TGTGCCAGCAGCCGGCGGGCCGGACAGGCCTACGAGCAGTACTTC. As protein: CASSRRAGQAYEQYF. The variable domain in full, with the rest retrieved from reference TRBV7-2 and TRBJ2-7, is GAGVSQSPSNKVTEKGKDVELRCDPISGHTALYWYRQSLGQGLEFLIYFQGNSAPDKSGLPSDRFSAERTGGSVSTLTIQRTQQEDSAVYLCASSRRAGQAYEQYFGPGTRLTVT.

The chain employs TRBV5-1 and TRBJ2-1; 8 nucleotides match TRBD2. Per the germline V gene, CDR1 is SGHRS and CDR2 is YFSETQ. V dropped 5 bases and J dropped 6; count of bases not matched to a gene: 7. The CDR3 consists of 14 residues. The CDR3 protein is CASSVGAGVNEQFF. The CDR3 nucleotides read TGCGCCAGCAGTGTCGGAGCGGGAGTCAATGAGCAGTTCTTC.

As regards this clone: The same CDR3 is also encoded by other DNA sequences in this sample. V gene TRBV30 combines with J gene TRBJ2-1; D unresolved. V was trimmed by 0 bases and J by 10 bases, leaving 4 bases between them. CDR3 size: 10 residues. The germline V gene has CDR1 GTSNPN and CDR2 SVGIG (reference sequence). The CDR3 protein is CAWSVGEQFF. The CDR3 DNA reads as TGTGCCTGGAGTGTAGGGGAGCAGTTCTTC.

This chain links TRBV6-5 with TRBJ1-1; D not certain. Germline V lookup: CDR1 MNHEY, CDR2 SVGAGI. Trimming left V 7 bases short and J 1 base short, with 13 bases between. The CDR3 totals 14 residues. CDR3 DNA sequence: TGTGCCAGCATCGGCTCCTCGGGGAACACTGAAGCTTTCTTT. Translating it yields CASIGSSGNTEAFF.

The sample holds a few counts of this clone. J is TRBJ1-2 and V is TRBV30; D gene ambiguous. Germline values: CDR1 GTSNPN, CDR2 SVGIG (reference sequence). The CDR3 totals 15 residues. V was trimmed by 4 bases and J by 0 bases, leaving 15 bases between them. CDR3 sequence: CAWIGRHLSNYGYTF. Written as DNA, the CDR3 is TGTGCCTGGATCGGGAGACACCTTTCTAACTATGGCTACACCTTC. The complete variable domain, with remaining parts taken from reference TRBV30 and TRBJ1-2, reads SQTIHQWPATLVQPVGSPLSLECTVEGTSNPNLYWYRQAAGRGLQLLFYSVGIGQISSEVPQNLSASRPQDRQFILSSKKLLLSDSGFYLCAWIGRHLSNYGYTFGSGTRLTVV.

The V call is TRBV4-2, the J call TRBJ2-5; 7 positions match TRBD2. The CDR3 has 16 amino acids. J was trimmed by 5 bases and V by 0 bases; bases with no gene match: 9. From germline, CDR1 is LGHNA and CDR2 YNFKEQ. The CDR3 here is CASSQDGRAGRETQYF. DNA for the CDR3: TGTGCCAGCAGCCAAGATGGTCGAGCGGGGCGGGAGACCCAGTACTTC.

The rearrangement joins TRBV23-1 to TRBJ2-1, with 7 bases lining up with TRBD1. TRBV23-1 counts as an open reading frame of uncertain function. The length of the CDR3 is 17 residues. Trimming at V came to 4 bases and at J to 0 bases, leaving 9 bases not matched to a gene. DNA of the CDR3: TGCGCCAGCAGTCTCTTAGCCGGGACAGCCTCCTACAATGAGCAGTTCTTC. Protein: CASSLLAGTASYNEQFF.

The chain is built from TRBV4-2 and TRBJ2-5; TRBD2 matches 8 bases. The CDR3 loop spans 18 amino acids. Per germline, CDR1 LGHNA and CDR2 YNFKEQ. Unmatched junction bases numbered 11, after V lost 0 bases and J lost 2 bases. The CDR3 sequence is CASSQEGGTSGYQETQYF. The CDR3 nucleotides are TGTGCCAGCAGCCAAGAAGGGGGTACTAGCGGATATCAAGAGACCCAGTACTTC.

The CDR3 is CAISEPELSGRFAETQYF. CDR3 bases: TGTGCCATCAGCGAACCTGAACTCAGCGGGAGATTCGCAGAGACCCAGTACTTC. The chain couples TRBV10-3 to TRBJ2-5; 8 positions agree with TRBD2. CDR1 ENHRY and CDR2 SYGVKD come from the germline V gene. The length of the CDR3 is 18 residues. The J segment lost 4 bases and the V segment lost 6 bases, leaving 19 bases of the junction unmatched.

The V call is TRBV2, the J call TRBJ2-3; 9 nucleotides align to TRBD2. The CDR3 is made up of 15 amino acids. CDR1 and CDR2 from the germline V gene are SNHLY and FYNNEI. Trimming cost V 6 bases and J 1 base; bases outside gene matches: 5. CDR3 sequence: CASRTRLAGTDTQYF. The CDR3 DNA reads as TGTGCCAGCAGGACCAGACTAGCGGGCACAGATACGCAGTATTTT.

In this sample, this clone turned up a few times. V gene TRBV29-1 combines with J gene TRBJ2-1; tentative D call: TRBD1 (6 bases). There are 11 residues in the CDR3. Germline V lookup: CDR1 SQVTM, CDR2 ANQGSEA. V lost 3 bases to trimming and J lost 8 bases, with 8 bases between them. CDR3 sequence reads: CSVDRGYEQFF. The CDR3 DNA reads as TGCAGCGTTGACAGGGGCTATGAGCAGTTCTTC.

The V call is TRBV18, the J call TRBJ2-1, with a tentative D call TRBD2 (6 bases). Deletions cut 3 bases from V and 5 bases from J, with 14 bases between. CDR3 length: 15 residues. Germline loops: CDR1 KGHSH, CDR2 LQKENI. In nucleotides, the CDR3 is TGTGCCAGCTCACCCGGCCCGCGGGGAGACAATGAGCAGTTCTTC. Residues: CASSPGPRGDNEQFF.

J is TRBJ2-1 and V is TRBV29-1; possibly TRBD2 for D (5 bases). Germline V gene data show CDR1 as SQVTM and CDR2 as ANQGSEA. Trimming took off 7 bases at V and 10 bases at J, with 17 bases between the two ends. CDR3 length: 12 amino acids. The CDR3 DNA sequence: TGCAGCGGCGGGCCGCGGCTGGGGGAGCAGTTCTTC. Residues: CSGGPRLGEQFF.

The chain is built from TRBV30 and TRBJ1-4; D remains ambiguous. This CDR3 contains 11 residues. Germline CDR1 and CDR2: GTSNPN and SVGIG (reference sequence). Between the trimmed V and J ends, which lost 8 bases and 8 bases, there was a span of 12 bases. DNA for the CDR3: TGTGCCCGGGATGGCGTCGAAAAACTGTTTTTT. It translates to CARDGVEKLFF.

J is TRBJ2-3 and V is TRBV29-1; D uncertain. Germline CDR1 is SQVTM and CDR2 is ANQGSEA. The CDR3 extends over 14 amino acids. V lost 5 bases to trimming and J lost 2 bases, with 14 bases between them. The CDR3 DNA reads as TGCAGCGTTTCCGGAGTGGGTAACACAGATACGCAGTATTTT. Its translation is CSVSGVGNTDTQYF.

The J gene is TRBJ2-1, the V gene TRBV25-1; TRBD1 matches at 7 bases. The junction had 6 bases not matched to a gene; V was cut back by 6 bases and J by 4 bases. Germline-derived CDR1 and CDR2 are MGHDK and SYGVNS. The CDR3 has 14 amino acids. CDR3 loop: CASREQGSYNEQFF. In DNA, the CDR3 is TGTGCCAGCAGAGAACAGGGGTCATACAATGAGCAGTTCTTC.

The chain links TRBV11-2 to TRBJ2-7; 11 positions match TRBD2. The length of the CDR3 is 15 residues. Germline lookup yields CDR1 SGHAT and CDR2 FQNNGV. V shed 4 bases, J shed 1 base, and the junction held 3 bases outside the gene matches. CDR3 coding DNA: TGTGCCAGCAGCTCCCTAGCGGGGGGATCCTACGAGCAGTACTTC. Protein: CASSSLAGGSYEQYF.

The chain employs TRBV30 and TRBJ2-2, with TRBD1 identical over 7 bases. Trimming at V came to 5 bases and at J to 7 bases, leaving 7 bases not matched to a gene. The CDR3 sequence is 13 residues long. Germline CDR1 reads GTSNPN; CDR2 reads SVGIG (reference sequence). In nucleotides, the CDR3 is TGTGCCTGGTTGGACAGGTCGGGCGGGGAGCTGTTTTTT. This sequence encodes CAWLDRSGGELFF.

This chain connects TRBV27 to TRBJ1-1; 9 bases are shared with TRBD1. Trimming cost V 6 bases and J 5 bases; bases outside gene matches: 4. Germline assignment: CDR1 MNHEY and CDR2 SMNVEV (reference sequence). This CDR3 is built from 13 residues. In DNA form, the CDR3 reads TGTGCCAGCAGGTTACAGGGGGCGACTGAAGCTTTCTTT. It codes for CASRLQGATEAFF.

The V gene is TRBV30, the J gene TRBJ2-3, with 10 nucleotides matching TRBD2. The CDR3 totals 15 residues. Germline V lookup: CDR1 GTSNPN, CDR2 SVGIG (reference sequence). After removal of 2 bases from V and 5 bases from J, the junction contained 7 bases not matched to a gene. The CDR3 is CAWSSLAGVQDTQYF. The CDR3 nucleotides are TGTGCCTGGAGTAGTCTAGCGGGGGTACAAGATACGCAGTATTTT. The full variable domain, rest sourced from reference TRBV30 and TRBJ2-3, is SQTIHQWPATLVQPVGSPLSLECTVEGTSNPNLYWYRQAAGRGLQLLFYSVGIGQISSEVPQNLSASRPQDRQFILSSKKLLLSDSGFYLCAWSSLAGVQDTQYFGPGTRLTVL.